Here is one TCR beta chain with its context. The antigen is not known. Repertoires were generated with immunoSEQ multiplex PCR, while TCRdb's copy carries only in-frame clones and drops some. The sample carries about 130,000 clones, 85% to 90% recorded once. This specimen comes from a study of cytomegalovirus exposure and HLA in healthy donors. Study-wide results and caveats: Confirmation in vitro established that three CMV-associated chains were specific for CMV antigens.

The donors were in the roughly 130-subject validation cohort, distinct from the approximately 670-subject first cohort. The CDR3 spans 14 residues. With 7 bases removed from V and 0 bases from J, the gap between germline ends came to 12 bases. Germline V gives CDR1 KGHSH, CDR2 LQKENI. The sequence was collected from a man under 40 in good health and CMV-seronegative. Material for sequencing was PBMCs. The chain carries TRBV18 and TRBJ1-1; perhaps TRBD1 as D (5 bases). As DNA, the CDR3 is TGTGCCAGCTATAAGGACACGATGAACACTGAAGCTTTCTTT. Protein product: CASYKDTMNTEAFF.